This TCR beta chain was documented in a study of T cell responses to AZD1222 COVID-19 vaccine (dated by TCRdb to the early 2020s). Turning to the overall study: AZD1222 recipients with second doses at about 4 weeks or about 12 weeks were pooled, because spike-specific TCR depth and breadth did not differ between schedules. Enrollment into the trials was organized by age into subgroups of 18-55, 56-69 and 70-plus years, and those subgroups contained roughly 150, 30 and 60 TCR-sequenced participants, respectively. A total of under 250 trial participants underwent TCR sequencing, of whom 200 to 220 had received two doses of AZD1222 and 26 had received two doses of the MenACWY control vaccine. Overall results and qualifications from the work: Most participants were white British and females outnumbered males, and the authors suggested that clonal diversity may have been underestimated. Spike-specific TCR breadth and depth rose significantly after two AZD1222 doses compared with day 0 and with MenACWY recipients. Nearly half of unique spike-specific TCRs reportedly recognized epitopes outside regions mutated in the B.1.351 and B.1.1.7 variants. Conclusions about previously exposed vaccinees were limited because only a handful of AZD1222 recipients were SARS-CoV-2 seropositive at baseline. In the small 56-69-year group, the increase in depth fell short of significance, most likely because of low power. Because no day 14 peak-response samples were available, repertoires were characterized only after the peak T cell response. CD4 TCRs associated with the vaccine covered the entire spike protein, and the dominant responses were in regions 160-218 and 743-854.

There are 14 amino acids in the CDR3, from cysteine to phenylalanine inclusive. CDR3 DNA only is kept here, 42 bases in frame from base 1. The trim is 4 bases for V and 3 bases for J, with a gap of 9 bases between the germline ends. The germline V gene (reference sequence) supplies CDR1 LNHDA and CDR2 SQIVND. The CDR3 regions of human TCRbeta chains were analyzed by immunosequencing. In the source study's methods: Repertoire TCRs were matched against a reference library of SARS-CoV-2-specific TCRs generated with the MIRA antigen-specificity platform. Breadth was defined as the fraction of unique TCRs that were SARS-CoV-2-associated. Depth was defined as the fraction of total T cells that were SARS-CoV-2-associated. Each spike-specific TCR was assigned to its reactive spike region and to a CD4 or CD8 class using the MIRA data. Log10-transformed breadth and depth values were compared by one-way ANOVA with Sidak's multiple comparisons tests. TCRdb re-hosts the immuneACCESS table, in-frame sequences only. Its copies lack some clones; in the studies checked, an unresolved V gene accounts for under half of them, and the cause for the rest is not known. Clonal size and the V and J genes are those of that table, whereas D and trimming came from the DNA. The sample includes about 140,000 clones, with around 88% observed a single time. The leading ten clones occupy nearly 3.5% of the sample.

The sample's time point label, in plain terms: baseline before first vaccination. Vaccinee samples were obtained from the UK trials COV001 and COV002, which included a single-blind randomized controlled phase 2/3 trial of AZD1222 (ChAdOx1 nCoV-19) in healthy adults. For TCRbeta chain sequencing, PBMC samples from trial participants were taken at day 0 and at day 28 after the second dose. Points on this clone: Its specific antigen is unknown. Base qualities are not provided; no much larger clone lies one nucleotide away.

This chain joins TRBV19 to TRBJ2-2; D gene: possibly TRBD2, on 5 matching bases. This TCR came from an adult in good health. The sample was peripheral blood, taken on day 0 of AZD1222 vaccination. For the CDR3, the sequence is CASSTIGDTGELFF. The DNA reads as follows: TGTGCCAGTAGTACCATCGGGGACACCGGGGAGCTGTTTTTT. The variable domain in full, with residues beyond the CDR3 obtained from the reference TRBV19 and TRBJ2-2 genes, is DGGITQSPKYLFRKEGQNVTLSCEQNLNHDAMYWYRQDPGQGLRLIYYSQIVNDFQKGDIAEGYSVSREKKESFPLTVTSAQKNPTAFYLCASSTIGDTGELFFGEGSRLTVL.